This entry is about one T cell receptor beta chain. Its target is not known. At the DNA level, this CDR3 is encoded by other sequences in the same sample as well. This sample is drawn from a study of T cell responses to AZD1222 COVID-19 vaccine. Background on the study: Pooling was applied to second doses at about 4 or about 12 weeks.

The table came from immunoSEQ multiplex PCR; TCRdb's copy has only in-frame clones and leaves some out. The sample holds about 110,000 clones; roughly 84% are singletons and the top ten take approximately 1.2%. General study points: Targeting of unmutated variant regions was reportedly seen in nearly half of spike-specific TCRs.

V shed 3 bases and J shed 1 base, with 1 base lying between them. Germline V lookup: CDR1 KGHSH, CDR2 LQKENI. There are 12 residues in the CDR3. The specimen comprised peripheral blood, sampled on day 0 of AZD1222 vaccination. The chain links TRBV18 to TRBJ1-5; D gene unclear. This clonotype was obtained from an adult in good health. The CDR3 loop is CASSPSNQPQHF. The CDR3 nucleotides read TGTGCCAGCTCACCCAGCAATCAGCCCCAGCATTTT.